The T cell receptor (beta chain) described here comes from a study of shared clonotypes between healthy human individuals. Only CD45RO-negative cells positively selected for CCR7 counted as naive CD8 cells, so terminally differentiated effector memory CD45RA+ cells were excluded. Generated by immunoSEQ multiplex PCR, the TCRdb table keeps only in-frame clones and is missing some. This table has millions of clones, roughly 95% appearing once. The V end lost 5 bases, the J end lost 0 bases, and 20 bases lay between the germline ends. Germline V gene lookup returns CDR1 SNHLY and CDR2 FYNNEI. The CDR3 length is 17 residues. Whole-study results and caveats: In this cohort, only blood was sampled, and tissue repertoires likely differ.

About this clone itself: Its antigen is still unknown.

The genes are TRBV2 and TRBJ2-7; D not certain. Sequencing was carried out using naive CD8+ T cells sorted from blood. This receptor was taken from a man aged 18-30 years in good health. Written as DNA, the CDR3 is TGTGCCAGCAGTTCGCAATCCAGTAGGGTATACTCCTACGAGCAGTACTTC. Residues: CASSSQSSRVYSYEQYF.